These T cell receptor beta chains were read from a single sample in a study of response to subunit inactivated influenza vaccine. Each CDR3 protein gets one entry after TCRdb re-called the RT-PCR reads with MiXCR. The sample yields some 540,000 distinct CDR3 sequences, roughly 23% seen once. These data were likewise used in another study, on T cells expressing NK-cell markers.

This specimen consisted of CD4+ T cells sorted from PBMCs, obtained about 12 days after vaccination. The receptor source for this set is a man aged 50 to 60 who received an inactivated influenza vaccine. Each CDR3 is given with its conserved first and last residue. D genes are given only for firm matches. Clone size is not always given. Where it is, it says once, few, many or a class for expanded clones.

-,15,-,TRBV5-5,TRBJ2-1,CASSSAGNSYNEQFF,TGTGCCAGCAGCTCGGCAGGGAACTCCTACAATGAGCAGTTCTTC
-,12,-,TRBV28,TRBJ2-7,CASMAGSYEQYF,TGTGCCAGCATGGCTGGGTCCTACGAGCAGTACTTC
few,13,-,TRBV20-1,TRBJ1-4,CSASRLSNEKLFF,TGCAGTGCTTCCAGGCTGTCTAATGAAAAACTGTTTTTT
-,16,TRBD2,TRBV3-1,TRBJ2-2,CASSRFGRGGTGELFF,TGTGCCAGCAGCCGCTTCGGGCGGGGGGGCACCGGGGAGCTGTTTTTT
-,14,TRBD2,TRBV29-1,TRBJ2-3,CSGGTTLGTDTQYF,TGCAGCGGCGGGACTACCTTAGGGACAGATACGCAGTATTTT
-,14,-,TRBV5-1,TRBJ2-1,CASSLGDNFNEQFF,TGCGCCAGCAGCTTGGGGGACAACTTCAATGAGCAGTTCTTC
few,12,-,TRBV2,TRBJ2-7,CASTLGPYEQYF,TGTGCCAGCACCTTAGGACCTTACGAGCAGTACTTC
many,14,TRBD2,TRBV12-3/TRBV12-4,TRBJ2-2,CASSRGGYTGELFF,TGCGCCAGCAGCCGGGGGGGATACACCGGGGAGCTGTTTTTT
many,18,TRBD1,TRBV11-2,TRBJ2-4,CASSLVPQGVIAKNIQYF,TGTGCCAGCAGCTTAGTCCCCCAGGGGGTTATTGCCAAAAACATTCAGTACTTC
-,15,TRBD1,TRBV28,TRBJ2-3,CASSQGDRVTDTQYF,TGTGCCAGCAGTCAAGGGGACAGAGTCACAGATACGCAGTATTTT
-,18,-,TRBV12-3/TRBV12-4,TRBJ2-6,CASSFRGTGNSGANVLTF,TGTGCCAGCAGTTTTAGGGGAACAGGGAACTCTGGGGCCAACGTCCTGACTTTC
-,15,-,TRBV7-2,TRBJ2-7,CASSLAGKDSYEQYF,TGTGCCAGCAGCTTAGCCGGGAAAGACTCCTACGAGCAGTACTTC
few,16,TRBD2,TRBV14,TRBJ2-1,CASSQVPGLAGGRQFF,TGTGCCAGCAGCCAAGTCCCGGGACTAGCGGGAGGAAGGCAGTTCTTC
-,15,-,TRBV7-8,TRBJ1-4,CASSRTWAFNEKLFF,TGTGCCAGCAGCCGGACTTGGGCGTTCAATGAAAAACTGTTTTTT
-,15,TRBD1,TRBV10-3,TRBJ2-7,CAISELAGQGYEQYF,TGTGCCATCAGTGAGTTAGCGGGACAGGGGTACGAGCAGTACTTC
-,18,-,TRBV6-2/TRBV6-3,TRBJ2-6,CASSQKDRRYSGANVLTF,TGTGCCAGCAGTCAAAAAGACAGGAGGTACTCTGGGGCCAACGTCCTGACTTTC
-,14,-,TRBV7-2,TRBJ2-7,CASSLVPSTYEQYF,TGTGCCAGCAGCTTAGTCCCCTCCACCTACGAGCAGTACTTC
-,13,TRBD1,TRBV7-2,TRBJ1-2,CASDRTGSYGYTF,TGTGCCAGCGACAGGACAGGGAGCTATGGCTACACCTTC
-,15,TRBD2,TRBV12-3/TRBV12-4,TRBJ2-2,CASSFSASGTGELFF,TGTGCCAGCAGTTTCTCGGCTAGCGGAACCGGGGAGCTGTTTTTT
-,13,-,TRBV20-1,TRBJ2-7,CSARDLGDYEQYF,TGCAGTGCTAGGGACCTGGGGGACTACGAGCAGTACTTC
-,14,TRBD2,TRBV6-2/TRBV6-3,TRBJ2-7,CASSSTSGLYEQYF,TGTGCCAGCAGTTCGACTAGCGGACTATACGAGCAGTACTTC
-,14,TRBD1,TRBV5-1,TRBJ2-7,CASSLAGTGDEQYF,TGCGCCAGCAGCTTGGCCGGGACAGGGGACGAGCAGTACTTC
-,15,-,TRBV4-1,TRBJ2-5,CASSPEPGPQETQYF,TGCGCCAGCAGCCCTGAACCGGGACCACAAGAGACCCAGTACTTC
-,13,TRBD2,TRBV24-1,TRBJ2-7,CATSEAGRYEQYF,TGTGCCACCAGTGAAGCGGGACGCTACGAGCAGTACTTC
few,12,TRBD1,TRBV6-1,TRBJ2-1,CASGGQPNEQFF,TGTGCCAGCGGGGGACAGCCCAATGAGCAGTTCTTC
-,13,-,TRBV10-3,TRBJ1-6,CAISSVDNSPLHF,TGTGCCATCAGTTCAGTAGATAATTCACCCCTCCACTTT
few,15,-,TRBV12-3/TRBV12-4,TRBJ2-4,CASRREALAKNIQYF,TGTGCCAGCAGGCGGGAAGCCCTAGCCAAAAACATTCAGTACTTC
few,14,TRBD1,TRBV5-1,TRBJ1-1,CASTPSVGGREAFF,TGCGCCAGCACCCCGTCGGTAGGGGGCCGAGAAGCTTTCTTT
few,12,-,TRBV6-5,TRBJ1-1,CASRARYDEAFF,TGTGCCAGCAGGGCTAGATATGATGAAGCTTTCTTT
-,16,TRBD2,TRBV6-2/TRBV6-3,TRBJ2-3,CASSYKVAGGPYTQYF,TGTGCCAGCAGTTACAAGGTAGCGGGGGGGCCTTATACGCAGTATTTT
-,11,-,TRBV3-1,TRBJ2-4,CASSSNDIQYF,TGTGCCAGCAGCTCCAATGACATTCAGTACTTC
many,15,-,TRBV2,TRBJ2-1,CASVIGIGSYNEQFF,TGTGCCAGCGTAATAGGGATCGGCTCCTACAATGAGCAGTTCTTC
few,18,-,TRBV5-6,TRBJ2-6,CASSVAGTTISGANVLTF,TGTGCCAGCAGCGTTGCCGGGACAACGATCTCTGGGGCCAACGTCCTGACTTTC
many,13,-,TRBV3-1,TRBJ2-2,CASRGSYTGELFF,TGTGCCAGCAGAGGGTCCTACACCGGGGAGCTGTTTTTT
few,15,-,TRBV6-2/TRBV6-3,TRBJ1-5,CASSSLGRGAQPQHF,TGTGCCAGCAGTTCATTGGGCAGGGGAGCCCAGCCCCAGCATTTT
few,16,-,TRBV10-3,TRBJ2-7,CAISEPPIRVTYEQYF,TGTGCCATCAGTGAGCCCCCGATACGGGTAACCTACGAGCAGTACTTC
few,17,-,TRBV5-1,TRBJ2-1,CASSLALGPGTYNEQFF,TGCGCCAGCAGCTTGGCCCTTGGGCCCGGGACCTACAATGAGCAGTTCTTC
-,15,-,TRBV11-2,TRBJ2-7,CASSATGTTPTPQYF,TGTGCCAGCAGCGCAACCGGGACAACGCCAACTCCGCAGTACTTC
once,12,-,TRBV5-1,TRBJ1-2,CASSLEGDGYTF,TGCGCCAGCAGCTTGGAGGGGGATGGCTACACCTTC
-,13,TRBD2,TRBV12-3/TRBV12-4,TRBJ2-3,CAEGTRSTDTQYF,TGTGCAGAAGGGACTAGGAGCACAGATACGCAGTATTTT
-,16,TRBD2,TRBV6-2/TRBV6-3,TRBJ2-3,CASSLLFAGDTDTQYF,TGTGCCAGCAGTCTCTTGTTCGCGGGAGACACAGATACGCAGTATTTT
-,13,-,TRBV28,TRBJ2-7,CASNLPSSYEQYF,TGTGCCAGCAACCTACCCTCTTCCTACGAGCAGTACTTC
-,14,TRBD1,TRBV20-1,TRBJ1-2,CSAYEGQGNHGYTF,TGCAGTGCTTATGAGGGACAGGGGAACCATGGCTACACCTTC
-,16,-,TRBV15,TRBJ2-3,CATSRGGSGSTDTQYF,TGTGCCACCAGCAGAGGAGGAAGCGGTAGCACAGATACGCAGTATTTT
once,16,TRBD2,TRBV27,TRBJ2-7,CASSLTPGTIYYEQYF,TGTGCCAGCAGTTTAACCCCCGGGACTATATACTACGAGCAGTACTTC